What follows are 28 T cell receptor beta chains derived from one specimen sequenced in a study of blood T cell repertoires in COVID-19. Here immunoSEQ multiplex PCR was the method, and the copy in TCRdb shows in-frame clones only, minus some. The sample consists of 190,000 or so clones, around 86% of them appearing once. Sample: peripheral blood. All receptors come from a man aged 40-49 years with active or convalescent COVID-19.

The chain is built from TRBV6-1 and TRBJ2-1; D perhaps matches TRBD2 (6 bases). V gave up 1 base and J gave up 6 bases, with 10 bases separating them. Germline CDR1 and CDR2: MNHNS and SASEGT. The CDR3 sequence is 14 residues long. This chain's CDR3 is CASSEVGGINEQFF. CDR3 sequence (DNA): TGTGCCAGCAGTGAAGTCGGGGGAATCAATGAGCAGTTCTTC.

V and J are TRBV10-2 and TRBJ2-1; the D gene is possibly TRBD2 (7 bases). Germline V gene data show CDR1 as WSHSY and CDR2 as SAAADI. V dropped 0 bases and J dropped 9 bases, with 15 bases sitting between them. This CDR3 is built from 15 residues. CDR3: CASSESGGPLGEQFF. CDR3 coding DNA: TGCGCCAGCAGTGAGTCGGGGGGGCCATTAGGTGAGCAGTTCTTC.

This rearrangement joins TRBV9 to TRBJ1-3; D unclear. Between the trimmed V and J ends, which lost 0 bases and 0 bases, there was a span of 13 bases. This CDR3 spans 17 amino acids. Germline V gene lookup returns CDR1 SGDLS and CDR2 YYNGEE. The CDR3 sequence is CASSVGAYQFSGNTIYF. The CDR3 DNA sequence: TGTGCCAGCAGCGTAGGGGCGTACCAATTCTCTGGAAACACCATATATTTT.

The chain carries TRBV2 and TRBJ2-5; D may be TRBD2 (7 bases). V lost 7 bases and J lost 4, with 19 bases in between. CDR1 is SNHLY, CDR2 FYNNEI, per germline. There are 15 residues in the CDR3. DNA of the CDR3: TGTGCCAGCACCCTAGGGGGGGGGAATGGAGAGACCCAGTACTTC. Its translation is CASTLGGGNGETQYF.

The chain combines TRBV3-1 (or the pseudogene TRBV3-2) with TRBJ1-2; TRBD1 matches 7 bases. The CDR3 loop spans 13 amino acids. The V segment lost 4 bases and the J segment 8 bases; nucleotides outside the gene matches: 7. Germline values: CDR1 LGHDT, CDR2 YNNKEL (reference sequence). CDR3 nucleotide sequence: TGTGCCAGCAGCCCTATGACAGGGCAAGGCTACACCTTC. This translates into CASSPMTGQGYTF.

The rearrangement uses TRBV28 and TRBJ2-3; 8 nucleotides line up with TRBD2. CDR1 MDHEN and CDR2 SYDVKM come from the germline V gene. The CDR3 runs to 16 residues. V was clipped by 6 bases and J by 2 bases; unmatched bases: 10. The DNA for the CDR3 is TGTGCCAGCAGACCTCCGGGGGGGGCAAACACAGATACGCAGTATTTT. Amino acid sequence: CASRPPGGANTDTQYF.

This chain links TRBV28 with TRBJ1-6; 7 positions agree with TRBD1. The CDR3 length is 13 residues. Germline CDR1 reads MDHEN; CDR2 reads SYDVKM. V was clipped by 8 bases and J by 3 bases; unmatched bases: 1. The CDR3 bases are TGTGCCAGCCGACAGGGCTATAATTCACCCCTCCACTTT. Protein: CASRQGYNSPLHF.

This chain uses TRBV29-1 with TRBJ1-4; 9 nucleotides match TRBD1. J gave up 5 bases and V 7 bases, and 5 bases lay outside the gene matches. In germline, CDR1 is SQVTM, CDR2 ANQGSEA. The CDR3 loop spans 13 amino acids. The CDR3 region is CSARTGENEKLFF. In nucleotides, the CDR3 is TGCAGCGCTAGGACAGGGGAAAATGAAAAACTGTTTTTT.

About this clone itself: One end of the junction is discordant with germline, which a read error may explain. The V call is TRBV3-1 (or the pseudogene TRBV3-2), the J call TRBJ1-6; maybe TRBD1 (6 bases). The CDR3 contains 11 residues. Germline CDR1 and CDR2: LGHDT and YNNKEL (reference sequence). CDR3 protein: CASSPQGLGYF. CDR3 in DNA: TGTGCCAGCAGCCCACAGGGATTAGGATACTTT.

The chain couples TRBV5-1 to TRBJ2-1; the D gene is possibly TRBD2 (5 bases). Germline values: CDR1 SGHRS, CDR2 YFSETQ. V was trimmed by 4 bases and J by 0 bases, leaving 11 bases between them. The CDR3 sequence is 15 residues long. DNA for the CDR3: TGCGCCAGCAGCCCCGGGGTAACCTCCTACAATGAGCAGTTCTTC. It is translated as CASSPGVTSYNEQFF.

The V gene is TRBV4-1, the J gene TRBJ2-7; 8 positions agree with TRBD2. The CDR3 sequence is 15 residues long. Unmatched junction bases numbered 8, after V lost 4 bases and J lost 3 bases. The germline V gene encodes CDR1 MGHRA and CDR2 YSYEKL. This chain's CDR3 is CASSPTGLDVYEQYF. As DNA, the CDR3 is TGCGCCAGCAGCCCAACGGGACTAGACGTCTACGAGCAGTACTTC.

The chain is built from TRBV30 and TRBJ2-2; 8 bases align to TRBD2. CDR3 length equals 15 residues. J gave up 2 bases and V 3 bases, and 5 bases lay outside the gene matches. Germline V gene lookup returns CDR1 GTSNPN and CDR2 SVGIG (reference sequence). The CDR3 DNA follows: TGTGCCTGGAGGTGGCGGGGGGCTAACACCGGGGAGCTGTTTTTT. It yields the protein CAWRWRGANTGELFF.

The rearrangement joins TRBV4-2 to TRBJ2-5; 9 nucleotides agree with TRBD1. CDR1 and CDR2 from the germline V gene are LGHNA and YNFKEQ. This CDR3 spans 15 amino acids. The V and J ends lost 4 bases and 3 bases, in that order; junction bases with no gene match: 6. CDR3 sequence reads: CASSPLGTGKETQYF. CDR3 sequence (DNA): TGTGCCAGCAGCCCTTTAGGGACAGGGAAAGAGACCCAGTACTTC.

The gene calls are TRBV2 and TRBJ1-1; a weak D match, TRBD1 (6 bases). The CDR3 sequence is 10 residues long. Germline CDR1 is SNHLY and CDR2 is FYNNEI. Trimming removed 10 bases from V and 5 bases from J, with 8 bases in between. CDR3 amino acids: CANTGTEAFF. CDR3 coding DNA: TGTGCCAATACAGGGACTGAAGCTTTCTTT.

The J gene is TRBJ2-7, the V gene TRBV27; D unclear. Germline V gene data show CDR1 as MNHEY and CDR2 as SMNVEV (reference sequence). Between the trimmed V and J ends, which lost 5 bases and 0 bases, there was a span of 11 bases. CDR3 length: 14 residues. The chain's CDR3 is CASSGPGGSYEQYF. In nucleotides, the CDR3 is TGTGCCAGCAGTGGCCCGGGTGGCTCCTACGAGCAGTACTTC.

The CDR3 bases are TGTGCCAGCAGTGACTCGGCCGGGAGCCACAATGAGCAGTTCTTC. Its translation is CASSDSAGSHNEQFF. This rearrangement joins TRBV6-4 to TRBJ2-1; a weak D match, TRBD2 (6 bases). Germline CDR1 is MRHNA and CDR2 is SNTAGT. Between the trimmed V and J ends, which lost 0 bases and 5 bases, there was a span of 11 bases. The CDR3 has 15 amino acids.

This clone was seen only once. This chain joins TRBV6-4 and TRBJ1-1, with TRBD1 as a possible D gene (5 bases). The CDR3 is made up of 14 amino acids. The germline gives CDR1 MRHNA, CDR2 SNTAGT. Trimming cost V 9 bases and J 4 bases, with 18 bases left between them. This chain's CDR3 is CARNYTGGSTEAFF. The CDR3, as DNA: TGTGCCAGAAATTATACGGGGGGATCCACTGAAGCTTTCTTT.

This chain uses TRBV6-6 with TRBJ1-2, with TRBD1 matching 7 bases. In germline, CDR1 is MNHNY, CDR2 SVGAGI (reference sequence). This CDR3 has 15 amino acids. V dropped 0 bases and J dropped 2; count of bases not matched to a gene: 3. CDR3 residues: CASSYSKQGNYGYTF. In DNA, the CDR3 is TGTGCCAGCAGTTACTCGAAACAGGGGAACTATGGCTACACCTTC.

The chain joins TRBV28 to TRBJ2-4; 10 bases agree with TRBD1. The CDR3 contains 15 residues. The V gene's germline CDR1 is MDHEN and CDR2 SYDVKM. After removal of 4 bases from V and 9 bases from J, the junction contained 9 bases not matched to a gene. CDR3 DNA sequence: TGTGCCAGCAGTTCACTCGGACAGGGGGAGGGCATTCAGTACTTC. Translating gives CASSSLGQGEGIQYF.

The chain couples TRBV28 to TRBJ2-2; TRBD2 agrees at 7 bases. The V segment lost 5 bases and the J segment 0 bases; nucleotides outside the gene matches: 12. Germline loops: CDR1 MDHEN, CDR2 SYDVKM. This CDR3 spans 18 amino acids. CDR3 in amino acids: CASSTPVGGRANTGELFF. DNA for the CDR3: TGTGCCAGCAGTACCCCGGTCGGGGGGAGAGCGAACACCGGGGAGCTGTTTTTT. Variable domain in full (rest from reference TRBV28 and TRBJ2-2): DVKVTQSSRYLVKRTGEKVFLECVQDMDHENMFWYRQDPGLGLRLIYFSYDVKMKEKGDIPEGYSVSREKKERFSLILESASTNQTSMYLCASSTPVGGRANTGELFFGEGSRLTVL.

V and J are TRBV6-1 and TRBJ1-1; D possibly corresponds to TRBD1 (6 bases). Germline assignment: CDR1 MNHNS and CDR2 SASEGT. Trimming took 6 bases from V and 3 from J, leaving 14 bases between them. CDR3 length: 14 amino acids. In DNA, the CDR3 is TGTGCCAGCAGCAACTGGGGGCAGGACACTGAAGCTTTCTTT. It yields the protein CASSNWGQDTEAFF.

The chain combines TRBV24-1 with TRBJ2-2, with 10 nucleotides matching TRBD1. CDR3 size: 19 residues. Germline CDR1 KGHDR, CDR2 SFDVKD. V was pared by 5 bases and J by 0 bases, with 11 bases of the junction left unmatched. CDR3 sequence reads: CATSAPLGTGDSNTGELFF. The DNA of the CDR3 is TGTGCCACCAGTGCCCCGCTCGGGACAGGGGACTCGAACACCGGGGAGCTGTTTTTT.

The chain is built from TRBV7-2 and TRBJ2-5; a possible D gene is TRBD1 (6 bases). V was shortened by 5 bases and J by 3 bases, with 25 bases between the two germline ends. This CDR3 has 18 amino acids. Germline CDR1 reads SGHTA; CDR2 reads FQGNSA. CDR3 sequence (DNA): TGTGCCAGCAGCCACCAGCCGAGGGGGAATAAACGTAAAGAGACCCAGTACTTC. This encodes CASSHQPRGNKRKETQYF. Using reference TRBV7-2 and TRBJ2-5 for the parts outside the CDR3, the full variable domain is GAGVSQSPSNKVTEKGKDVELRCDPISGHTALYWYRQSLGQGLEFLIYFQGNSAPDKSGLPSDRFSAERTGGSVSTLTIQRTQQEDSAVYLCASSHQPRGNKRKETQYFGPGTRLLVL.

The V call is TRBV15, the J call TRBJ2-6; D is unclear. Germline loops: CDR1 LNHNV, CDR2 YYDKDF (reference sequence). Trimming stripped 5 bases from V and 0 bases from J, with 8 bases between. The CDR3 contains 15 residues. CDR3 region: CATSLRYSGANVLTF. CDR3 nucleotide sequence: TGTGCCACCAGCCTCAGGTACTCTGGGGCCAACGTCCTGACTTTC.

V and J are TRBV28 and TRBJ1-2, with TRBD1 matching over 7 bases. The CDR3 runs 14 residues. With 3 bases clipped from V and 0 bases from J, the junction kept 1 base outside the gene matches. Germline CDR1 and CDR2: MDHEN and SYDVKM. DNA of the CDR3: TGTGCCAGCAGTTTTCAGGGGGCTAACTATGGCTACACCTTC. Translation: CASSFQGANYGYTF.

The chain joins TRBV19 to TRBJ1-5, with D possibly TRBD1 on 6 matching bases. Germline V lookup: CDR1 LNHDA, CDR2 SQIVND (reference sequence). Trimming removed 8 bases from V and 9 bases from J, with 14 bases in between. The CDR3 has 12 residues. The CDR3 DNA is TGTGCCAGTCACAGGGCCGCGGGGCCCCAGCATTTT. Encoded protein: CASHRAAGPQHF.

The chain uses TRBV9 and TRBJ2-7, with D possibly TRBD1 on 6 matching bases. V was pared by 3 bases and J by 0 bases, with 10 bases between. The CDR3 totals 14 residues. From germline, CDR1 is SGDLS and CDR2 YYNGEE. The CDR3 region has the DNA TGTGCCAGCAGCGCGGGACATCTCTCCTACGAGCAGTACTTC. Its translation is CASSAGHLSYEQYF.

The sample holds one count of this clone. The V gene is TRBV19, the J gene TRBJ1-1, with D possibly being TRBD1 (6 bases). This CDR3 is 15 amino acids long. V was pared by 5 bases and J by 0 bases, with 13 bases between. From germline, CDR1 is LNHDA and CDR2 SQIVND (reference sequence). This chain's CDR3 is CASSAGQPMNTEAFF. CDR3 nucleotide sequence: TGTGCCAGTAGTGCTGGACAGCCCATGAACACTGAAGCTTTCTTT.